This record covers a single T cell receptor (beta chain). This entry is derived from a study of cytomegalovirus exposure and HLA in healthy donors. The PCR ran on 60 Vbeta and 13 Jbeta primers. Clones were read by immunoSEQ multiplex PCR, and TCRdb kept only the in-frame ones, dropping some. The sample records about 97,000 clones, about four fifths being singletons. Regarding donors, all were healthy bone marrow donors. The CDR3 extends over 15 amino acids. CDR1 is SEHNR, CDR2 FQNEAQ, per germline (reference sequence). After removal of 7 bases from V and 3 bases from J, the junction contained 12 bases not matched to a gene.

This receptor was taken from a man in his forties or fifties in good health and CMV-seropositive. Material: PBMCs. The chain has TRBV7-9 and TRBJ2-7, with 7 nucleotides matching TRBD2. The CDR3 region is CASTPPSGKIYEQYF. CDR3 coding DNA: TGTGCCAGCACCCCGCCTAGCGGTAAGATCTACGAGCAGTACTTC.